The 5 T cell receptor beta chains presented below share a single source sample, sequenced in a study of blood T cells in healthy people across ages. The authors ran a second PCR of roughly 7 to 11 cycles using a sample-barcoded 5' primer and a J-beta primer mix. TCRdb processed the 5' RACE reads anew with MiXCR; each CDR3 protein has one entry. There are about 780,000 distinct CDR3 sequences in the sample; about half occur only once, and 15% to 20% lies in the top ten. The sequenced material came from blood. These receptors were taken from a man older than 75 in good health.

The chain is built from TRBV4-2 and TRBJ1-4; D uncertain. The germline V gene encodes CDR1 LGHNA and CDR2 YNFKEQ. Trimming pared 2 bases from V and 8 bases from J, leaving 3 bases between. This CDR3 has 11 amino acids. In DNA form, the CDR3 reads TGTGCCAGCAGCCAACAAGAAAAACTGTTTTTT. Protein product: CASSQQEKLFF.

As concerns this clonotype: A read error is possible here, since a much larger clone lies one base away. The rearrangement uses TRBV7-9 and TRBJ2-4, with D unclear. The DNA end lines up better with TRBJ2-7; the J call may be wrong. The length of the CDR3 is 12 residues. Germline lookup yields CDR1 SEHNR and CDR2 FQNEAQ (reference sequence). As DNA, the CDR3 is TGTGCCAGCGGCTTAATGGCGTACGAGCAGTACTTC. Its translation is CASGLMAYEQYF.

This clonotype was observed once. The CDR3 reads CSAWLGPRQTQYF. The CDR3 DNA follows: TGCAGTGCCTGGCTAGGACCCAGACAGACCCAGTACTTC. The chain uses TRBV20-1 and TRBJ2-5; D unclear. The CDR3 loop spans 13 amino acids. Deletions cut 6 bases from V and 6 bases from J, with 17 bases between. CDR1 and CDR2 (germline): DFQATT, SNEGSKA (reference sequence).

With regard to this clonotype: Given a much more abundant clone one base away, this may be a read error. The chain combines TRBV20-1 with TRBJ2-1; the D gene could be TRBD1 or TRBD2 (5 bases each). Germline values: CDR1 DFQATT, CDR2 SNEGSKA (reference sequence). This CDR3 is built from 15 residues. Trimming cost V 8 bases and J 6 bases, with 23 bases left between them. CDR3 sequence reads: CSPQRPGLGSNEQFF. Here the CDR3 DNA reads TGCAGTCCCCAGAGACCAGGGTTGGGGAGCAATGAGCAGTTCTTC.

The rearrangement joins TRBV10-3 to TRBJ1-4; TRBD1 aligns across 10 bases. Germline V lookup: CDR1 ENHRY, CDR2 SYGVKD. J was trimmed by 6 bases and V by 6 bases; bases with no gene match: 7. There are 15 residues in the CDR3. In DNA, the CDR3 is TGTGCCATCAGGGGCGGACAGGGGGAAGATGAAAAACTGTTTTTT. Translated: CAIRGGQGEDEKLFF.